The rows below give T cell receptor beta chains drawn from one sample of a study of blood T cell repertoires in COVID-19. TCRdb's table, derived via immunoSEQ multiplex PCR, lists solely in-frame clones and lacks some. The data contain 450,000 to 500,000 clones, approximately 83% of them singletons. Input material: peripheral blood. These TCRs come from a human donor in a cohort sampled during active COVID-19. CDR3s leave out the opening cysteine and the closing phenylalanine or tryptophan.

TRBV7-9,TRBJ2-3,ASSPSGRDHDTQY
TRBV15,TRBJ1-6,ATSRDPTGYNSPLH
TRBV9,TRBJ2-5,ASSALAGRETQY
TRBV2,TRBJ1-1,ASGGGVSWVGNTEAF
TRBV27,TRBJ1-5,ASSTYSGVRNQPQH
TRBV28,TRBJ2-3,ASSFQPSTTDTQY
TRBV27,TRBJ2-1,ASRLRATSYNEQF
TRBV28,TRBJ1-2,ASSLSPRSGGFGYT
TRBV19,TRBJ2-7,ASSIGAANSYEQY
TRBV4-2,TRBJ2-2,ASSRTGTENTGELF
TRBV19,TRBJ2-3,ASSTPRDRERDTQY
TRBV11-3,TRBJ1-1,ASSLGVNTEAF
TRBV28,TRBJ2-7,ASSPTNSRDRAR
TRBV11-2,TRBJ1-2,ASSRGQNYGYT
TRBV19,TRBJ2-3,ASSIWAWKTSGRTDTQY
TRBV9,TRBJ2-5,ASSVGAGGTQETQY
TRBV19,TRBJ2-7,ASSIKGGPYEQY
TRBV28,TRBJ1-6,ASSPTDRGGFSPLH
TRBV19,TRBJ2-1,ASSTPRTSGNEQF
TRBV27,TRBJ2-7,ASSAFYGTSSYEQY
TRBV9,TRBJ1-2,ASSAPSTPDYGYT
TRBV5-1,TRBJ1-1,ASSFLGREAF
TRBV7-2,TRBJ1-4,ASSSKGGYRGEKLF
TRBV6-5,TRBJ1-2,ASRVRDRGLGYT
TRBV5-4,TRBJ1-4,ASSLDRGEEKLF
TRBV29-1,TRBJ1-2,SAARTNAANYGYT
TRBV19,TRBJ1-1,ASSLGQMNTEAF
TRBV27,TRBJ2-1,ASSPDRSYSGRASYNEQF
TRBV28,TRBJ1-1,ASSFWTGSSAEAF
TRBV6-1,TRBJ2-5,ASSETSTGGWETQY
TRBV28,TRBJ1-2,ASSLSYNRDSARNGYT
TRBV4-1,TRBJ2-1,ASSQEWKRERYEQF
TRBV5-5,TRBJ1-4,ASSLLSGDWEKLF
TRBV6-5,TRBJ2-2,ASSFLGTGNTGELF
TRBV5-1,TRBJ2-2,ASSPGGVRAGELF
TRBV4-1,TRBJ2-7,ASSQEASGSYEQY
TRBV9,TRBJ2-2,ASSGPGTRVGSRGWNTGELF
TRBV6-4,TRBJ1-6,ASSEALPNSPLH
TRBV4-3,TRBJ2-3,ASSQGLVYTDTQY
TRBV5-5,TRBJ1-5,ASSLEGGNQPQH
TRBV3-1/TRBV3-2,TRBJ2-4,ASSQEALAGIQY
TRBV5-1,TRBJ2-1,ASSFPRRGLAGVNYNEQF
TRBV5-1,TRBJ2-5,ASSSAGGEETQY
TRBV28,TRBJ1-5,ASSFLDRFVTLANQPQH
TRBV19,TRBJ1-1,ASSIRQGRTEAF
TRBV20-1,TRBJ1-1,SARRTEAF
TRBV30,TRBJ1-5,AWRRGAGQPQH
TRBV3-1/TRBV3-2,TRBJ1-2,ASSHQLGRDINYGYT
TRBV7-2,TRBJ2-2,ASSLVGGSDTGELF
TRBV2,TRBJ2-7,ASSPSGGYYEQY
TRBV19,TRBJ1-6,ASSGGTGVSPLH
TRBV15,TRBJ1-1,ATSRERAVNTEAF
TRBV23-1,TRBJ2-7,ASSQSLEKTDSGEQY
TRBV11-2,TRBJ2-5,ASSPVALLETQY
TRBV6-5,TRBJ2-7,ASRVAGAYEQY
TRBV18,TRBJ2-5,ASSPRAGDRETQY
TRBV5-6,TRBJ2-7,ASRRAGGSEQY
TRBV7-7,TRBJ1-3,ASSPGVDGNTIY
TRBV7-9,TRBJ2-5,ASSSRGSGPSETQY